This TCR beta chain was obtained from a study of blood T cell repertoires in COVID-19 (dated by TCRdb to 2020 to 2021). Broadly, across the study: Samples from collaborators originated in the United States, Italy and Spain and spanned both the acute and convalescent phases of COVID-19. Subjects who had been exposed to COVID-19, were actively infected with it, or had recovered from it provided the deeply sampled blood TCRbeta repertoires that made up the dataset. The prospective study material was composed of cDNA or gDNA derived from T cells, B-cell-depleted T cells, or PBMCs. Nearly every sample came with metadata listing a de-identified subject ID, COVID-19 status, age in years and sex. The samples were drawn from the first 160 participants of the ongoing ImmuneRACE study and from 1,254 subjects provided by 6 global collaborators. Where HLA class I and class II types were available, the types were taken from metadata supplied by the sample provider, not from assay-based typing. The repertoires were released in a freely available public database intended as a resource for research on the immune response to SARS-CoV-2. On the study overall, not on this receptor specifically: Clinical and demographic metadata were provided uncurated, with the amount varying by source and participant.

Whole blood was collected in K2EDTA tubes by collaborating institutions according to the institutions' own protocols. For TCRbeta analysis, collaborator samples were shipped as frozen whole blood, as isolated PBMCs, or as DNA extracted from either sample type. TCRbeta CDR3 regions were amplified from genomic DNA using the immunoSEQ Assay, a bias-controlled multiplex PCR. In the authors' own workflow: Within the assay, amplification of reference gene primers was used to estimate how many nucleated cells each sample contained. To quantify the absolute abundance of each unique TCRbeta CDR3 rearrangement, sequence reads were collapsed and filtered. For each sample, productive Simpson clonality was calculated as the square root of Simpson's diversity index over productive rearrangements. Not all clones reach the TCRdb copy of this immuneACCESS table, which keeps in-frame sequences only. Checked studies attribute under half of the gap to unresolved V genes and leave the rest unexplained. V and J calls and clone size are those listed in that table; D and trimming were worked out from the DNA. The sample has tens of thousands of clones on record, roughly 91% of them singletons. The ten largest clones add up to roughly 2% of the sample.

As to this clone: It lacks a known antigen. The sample holds no much larger clone one base away, and base qualities are not on file.

This receptor was taken from a woman aged 45-65 years in a cohort sampled during active COVID-19. Material: peripheral blood.

The CDR3 is CASSNTPVGAKLFF. The sequenced DNA: TGTGCCAGCAGCAACACACCGGTGGGGGCAAAACTGTTTTTT. The rearrangement combines TRBV5-6 with TRBJ1-4, with TRBD1 tentatively as D gene (6 bases match). CDR1 SGHDT and CDR2 YYEEEE are derived from the germline V gene. V is clipped by 4 bases and J by 10 bases, and the sequence between their germline boundaries is 17 bases long. The CDR3, cysteine through phenylalanine, is 14 amino acids long. The read is trimmed to its CDR3 DNA, 42 bases read in frame from base 1.